This TCR beta chain was profiled in a study of graft-versus-host responses after intestinal transplantation. Study-level information: Grafts that recipients had were multivisceral, liver-intestinal, or isolated intestinal transplants. Tacrolimus and steroids were given for around 3 years to all recipients after anti-thymocyte globulin induction. Study findings and constraints: The recipient marrow held GvH clones, and some of them showed up first in ileum or blood.

In regard to this clone: Its antigen is not identified.

Libraries were prepared by immunoSEQ multiplex PCR; TCRdb keeps only in-frame clonotypes and omits some of them. The sample lists 77,000 or so clones, around 92% seen once, with approximately 0.64% in the top ten. The CDR3 is 15 residues long. Germline CDR1 reads MGHRA; CDR2 reads YSYEKL. The germline V and J ends were trimmed by 4 bases and 0 bases, with 10 bases remaining between them. This TCR came from a human patient who received an intestinal transplant, so some T cells may come from the graft donor. This sample comprised PBMCs, obtained 98 days after intestinal transplantation. The rearrangement links TRBV4-1 to TRBJ2-4; D remains unclear. In nucleotides, the CDR3 is TGCGCCAGCAGCCGAGGACCCCTAGCCAAAAACATTCAGTACTTC. This codes for CASSRGPLAKNIQYF.